This T cell receptor (beta chain) was observed in a study of blood T cells in healthy people across ages. Overall study results and limits: Higher naive T cell percentage went strongly together with higher TCR beta diversity. Long-lived donors exceeded aged donors in naive CD4+ cells and diversity.

Per the germline V gene, CDR1 is MNHEY and CDR2 is SMNVEV (reference sequence). V lost 2 bases to trimming and J lost 6 bases, with 14 bases between them. This CDR3 contains 15 residues. PCR was performed a second time for about 7 to 11 cycles using a sample-barcoded 5' primer and a J-beta primer mix. Via MiXCR, TCRdb re-called the 5' RACE reads, giving one row per CDR3 protein. The repertoire holds hundreds of thousands of distinct CDR3 sequences, with around three fifths as singletons. Points on this clonotype: Antigen unknown.

Sequences were obtained from blood. This chain uses TRBV27 with TRBJ1-5; D gene uncertain. This TCR came from a man aged 55 to 70 in good health. CDR3 coding DNA: TGTGCCAGCAGTTTAGACGGCCTAGCAATTCAGCCCCAGCATTTT. It is translated as CASSLDGLAIQPQHF.